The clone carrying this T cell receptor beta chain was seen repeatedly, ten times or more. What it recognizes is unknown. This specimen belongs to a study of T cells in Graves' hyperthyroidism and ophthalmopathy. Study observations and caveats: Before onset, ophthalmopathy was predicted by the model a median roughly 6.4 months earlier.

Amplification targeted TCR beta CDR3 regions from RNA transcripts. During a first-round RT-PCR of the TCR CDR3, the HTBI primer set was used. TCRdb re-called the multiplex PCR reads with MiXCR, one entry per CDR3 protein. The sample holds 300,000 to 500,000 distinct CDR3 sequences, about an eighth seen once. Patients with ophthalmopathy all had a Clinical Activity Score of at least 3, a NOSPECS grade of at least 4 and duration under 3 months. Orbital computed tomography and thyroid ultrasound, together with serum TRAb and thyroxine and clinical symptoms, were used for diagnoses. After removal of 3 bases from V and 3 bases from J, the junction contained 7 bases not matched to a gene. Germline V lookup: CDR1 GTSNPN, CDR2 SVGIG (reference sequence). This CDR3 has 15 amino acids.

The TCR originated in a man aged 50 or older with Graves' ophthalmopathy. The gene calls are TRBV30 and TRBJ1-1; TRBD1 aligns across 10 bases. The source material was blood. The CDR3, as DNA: TGTGCCTGGAGCGAAGACAGGGGGCGCGACACTGAAGCTTTCTTT. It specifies CAWSEDRGRDTEAFF.